This T cell receptor (beta chain) was sequenced during a study of T cell responses to AZD1222 COVID-19 vaccine. For the study at large: Second-dose recipients at about 4 or about 12 weeks were treated as one pooled group. General study findings and limits: Spike-specific TCR depth and breadth grew after two AZD1222 doses. There were mostly white British donors and more females than males, and clonal diversity was possibly underestimated.

Germline lookup yields CDR1 SGHAT and CDR2 FQNNGV. This CDR3 is built from 15 residues. Trimming removed 1 base from V and 8 bases from J, with 15 bases in between. Only in-frame clones appear in the TCRdb table, and some are missing; sequencing was by immunoSEQ multiplex PCR. The sample has 120,000 to 150,000 clones; roughly nine tenths are singletons. This clone was detected many times. Its antigen is undetermined. This chain joins TRBV11-2 and TRBJ2-1, with D possibly TRBD1 on 6 matching bases. The sequence was obtained from an adult in good health. Specimen: peripheral blood, collected on day 0 of AZD1222 vaccination. The CDR3 loop is CASSLAGQIIDEQFF. The CDR3 DNA follows: TGTGCCAGCAGCTTAGCCGGACAGATAATCGATGAGCAGTTCTTC.